Listed below are T cell receptor beta chains from one sample, sequenced in a study of CXCR3-negative and CXCR3-positive naive CD8 T cells. TCRdb reprocessed the 5' RACE reads; each CDR3 protein has one entry and no DNA is given. The ten top clones account for more than 15%, within a sample of over 20,000 distinct CDR3 sequences. Sample: memory CD8+ T cells from blood. The receptors were sampled from a human donor in good health. Some clones in this sample may be carry-over from other donors' samples. The CDR3 runs from the conserved cysteine through the conserved F or W. Clone size is not always given. Where it is, it says once, few, many or a class for expanded clones.

abundance,v_gene,j_gene,CDR3aa
.,TRBV6-2/TRBV6-3,TRBJ2-7,CASSTTGVVRTYEQYF
.,TRBV7-2,TRBJ1-1,CASSLRGRTEAFF
.,TRBV28,TRBJ2-7,CASSLGVAGPYEQYF
.,TRBV6-5,TRBJ2-1,CASSTREVHNEQFF
.,TRBV7-9,TRBJ2-3,CASSLVSWGESGTSGDHTDTQYF
.,TRBV7-9,TRBJ2-3,CASSLGTGEKDTQYF
.,TRBV5-1,TRBJ1-2,CASSPRTGLDVSYTF
.,TRBV6-2/TRBV6-3,TRBJ1-1,CASSYGQTALNTEAFF
.,TRBV19,TRBJ2-7,CASSSGQHSYEQYF
large,TRBV9,TRBJ2-3,CASSVAGLDTQYF
.,TRBV9,TRBJ2-1,CASSAGAGNEQFF
.,TRBV6-5,TRBJ2-7,CATRRLAGDYEQYF
.,TRBV5-5,TRBJ2-7,CASSLSRGTYEQYF
.,TRBV29-1,TRBJ1-2,CSVEFSTGLFGYTF
.,TRBV29-1,TRBJ2-1,CSVEVLRMAEPYNEQFF
.,TRBV23-1,TRBJ2-1,CASSHLARLSYNEQFF
.,TRBV4-2,TRBJ1-5,CASSLQGPDNVQPQHF
.,TRBV6-5,TRBJ1-1,CASSTLYAATEAFF
.,TRBV4-3,TRBJ2-7,CASSQEVASYEQYF
.,TRBV28,TRBJ2-2,CASSRDRGQAGELFF
.,TRBV19,TRBJ1-5,CASSWGRSNQPQHF
.,TRBV29-1,TRBJ2-7,CSVGTGQRGDEQYF
.,TRBV29-1,TRBJ1-2,CSVPEGDYGYTF
.,TRBV29-1,TRBJ1-2,CSVEDGLRDRDGYTF
.,TRBV28,TRBJ1-2,CASSEDISNYGYTF
.,TRBV29-1,TRBJ2-7,CSVSQGNEQYF
.,TRBV2,TRBJ2-1,CASSLGDEQFF
.,TRBV20-1,TRBJ2-7,CSARDLENEQYF
.,TRBV29-1,TRBJ2-1,CSALGGGGDNEQFF
medium-sized,TRBV20-1,TRBJ1-1,CSARPGDTEAFF
.,TRBV5-1,TRBJ2-2,CASSLRDRGRVATGELFF
medium-sized,TRBV21-1,TRBJ1-3,CASSKGSPGRLTSGNTIYF
.,TRBV7-6,TRBJ2-1,CASSRVPGGVDDEQFF
.,TRBV7-9,TRBJ1-5,CASSSTGSNQPQHF
.,TRBV9,TRBJ2-7,CASSERTSAYEQYF